Listed here is a single T cell receptor (beta chain). Antigen: not known. The sample is drawn from a study of vaccination and CD4 T cells after COVID-19. Study-wide context: Post-diagnosis, post-COVID samples were collected after a median approximately 100 days, ranging 35 to 161.

Time point defined: late sampling 161 to 241 days after vaccination in a few convalescent patients. Treatment given: approximately nine-day PBMC culture with coronavirus spike peptide pools or control peptides (ViraFEST assay). Positive PCR tests came between March and December 2020, ahead of the US Alpha, Beta and Delta variants. The V end was cut by 0 bases, the J end by 3 bases, with 16 bases between. Germline loops: CDR1 DFQATT, CDR2 SNEGSKA (reference sequence). The CDR3 runs 16 residues. Cultured CD4+ T cell DNA underwent sequencing with the Oncomine TCR Beta short-read assay. MiXCR was run by TCRdb on the PCR reads, yielding one entry per CDR3 protein. The sample gives tens of thousands of distinct CDR3 sequences, 32% of which show up once; about an eighth is in the top ten.

The rearrangement joins TRBV20-1 to TRBJ2-3; D possibly corresponds to TRBD2 (6 bases). The material was CD4+ T cells from blood, cultured in vitro, obtained about 7 months after SARS-CoV-2 vaccination. The clonotype comes from a human donor who had recovered from COVID-19. The CDR3 is CSARDLRPRGTDTQYF. CDR3 in DNA: TGCAGTGCTAGAGATCTGAGACCCCGGGGGACAGATACGCAGTATTTT.